A selection of T cell receptor beta chains follows, all from one sample in a study of shared clonotypes between healthy human individuals. The method was immunoSEQ multiplex PCR; TCRdb's version includes in-frame clones alone and lacks a portion of them. There are about 1.4 million clones in the sample; roughly 96% occur only once, and approximately 1% lies in the top ten. The sequencing input was naive CD4+ T cells sorted from blood. The receptors stem from a man aged 30 to 39 in good health. The CDR3 runs from the conserved cysteine through the conserved F or W.

TRBV6-1	CASSPGGLPYEQYF
TRBV14	CASSQDLITDTQYF
TRBV14	CASSQGIGAILTDTQYF
TRBV5-4	CASTPRGTYNEQFF
TRBV11-2	CASSPMGSYNEQFF
TRBV7-7	CASSPNSLTYEQYF
TRBV18	CASSPPGGLAKNIQYF
TRBV14	CASSQRFGREPQEAQYF
TRBV7-8	CASSPRGSTGELFF
TRBV5-4	CASSHAPNEQFF
TRBV30	CAWIADRIALRTSMYEQYF
TRBV28	CASSLTGGAFYGYTF
TRBV6-6	CASSYDRGLRYEQYF
TRBV15	CATSRVGVGYEQYF
TRBV9	CASSVAPGQGGNEQFF
TRBV5-4	CASSHGQGSGYTF
TRBV7-3	CASSLRGAQVSDTQYF
TRBV7-9	CASEPGQYQETQYF